This TCR beta chain was found in a study of regulatory T cells in long-lasting Graves disease. Whole-study context: Patients newly diagnosed with Graves' had been on antithyroid drugs for under 3 months.

Study observations and caveats: Those with persistent disease had in common more public clonotypes (more than 2,500) than new patients (more than 900).

This clonotype was seen at least ten times. Antigen unknown. Construction of TCR beta libraries relied on iRepertoire HTBI primers and on Arm-PCR targeting CDR3 regions. TCRdb ran MiXCR on the multiplex PCR reads and lists one entry per CDR3 protein. Of roughly 420,000 distinct CDR3 sequences detected, around 17% appear once; the ten largest clones hold roughly 23%. The germline CDR1 and CDR2 sequences are DFQATT and SNEGSKA (reference sequence). The CDR3 is 16 amino acids. The V segment lost 5 bases and the J segment 7 bases; nucleotides outside the gene matches: 17. Time point specified: newly diagnosed GD, antithyroid drugs for less than 3 months. There was RNA extracted from PBMCs, and the TCR library was made from it. Patients all came to the study from an endocrinology department in Xi'an, China. From each patient, around 8.9 milliliters of peripheral blood was drawn and collected into an EDTA anticoagulant tube.

In addition, the sample was reused for a study of T cells in Graves' hyperthyroidism and ophthalmopathy.

Sequencing was performed on peripheral blood mononuclear cells (PBMCs), taken at new diagnosis, from a patient treated with antithyroid drugs. This receptor was taken from a woman aged 18-30 years with Graves disease. The rearrangement uses TRBV20-1 and TRBJ2-1; 7 bases are a match to TRBD2. The CDR3 DNA reads as TGCAGTGCTCAACCCCTGGCGGGAGAAGTGGGAAATGAGCAGTTCTTC. Translation: CSAQPLAGEVGNEQFF.